Shown below are 8 T cell receptor beta chains from a single sample sequenced in a study of technical replicates of blood from several donors. The protocol was immunoSEQ multiplex PCR, while the TCRdb copy is restricted to in-frame clones and leaves out a portion. The repertoire includes fewer than 60,000 clones, more than 90% of them detected once, and 2.5% to 4% sits in the top ten. Sequenced sample: PBMCs. All receptors come from a human donor in good health. Some clones in this sample may be carry-over from other donors' samples.

The chain is built from TRBV19 and TRBJ1-5; D may be TRBD1 (6 bases). The V and J ends lost 7 bases and 2 bases respectively, with 18 bases between them. CDR3 length: 16 amino acids. The germline V gene has CDR1 LNHDA and CDR2 SQIVND (reference sequence). This CDR3 reads CASTTMVGAGNQPQHF. The DNA of the CDR3 is TGTGCCAGTACCACCATGGTGGGGGCTGGCAATCAGCCCCAGCATTTT.

This clone appeared once. J is TRBJ1-4 and V is TRBV4-3, with D perhaps TRBD1 (6 bases). The length of the CDR3 is 21 residues. The V gene's germline CDR1 is LGHNA and CDR2 YSLEER. Trimming shortened V by 3 bases and J by 5 bases, and 31 bases separated the two germline ends. CDR3 protein: CASSQQTGLHGSYRPNEKLFF. CDR3 DNA: TGCGCCAGCAGCCAGCAAACAGGGCTTCATGGAAGCTATAGACCCAATGAAAAACTGTTTTTT.

The chain couples TRBV5-6 to TRBJ2-1; 8 positions match TRBD1. The CDR3 has 14 residues. Germline values: CDR1 SGHDT, CDR2 YYEEEE. V was pared by 1 base and J by 7 bases, with 4 bases of the junction left unmatched. CDR3 in DNA: TGTGCCAGCAGCTTGTGGACAGGGAAGAATGAGCAGTTCTTC. Translating gives CASSLWTGKNEQFF.

The chain joins TRBV2 to TRBJ1-6, with D hard to call. Germline V gives CDR1 SNHLY, CDR2 FYNNEI. V lost 6 bases, J lost 5 bases, and 5 bases lay in between. This CDR3 is built from 12 residues. The CDR3 DNA sequence: TGTGCCAGCAGCCCAAATAATTCACCCCTCCACTTT. Its translation: CASSPNNSPLHF.

The chain has TRBV10-3 and TRBJ1-5; D might be TRBD1 (5 bases). The CDR3 covers 14 residues. Germline loops: CDR1 ENHRY, CDR2 SYGVKD. V was cut by 3 bases and J by 2 bases, with 8 bases left in between. DNA for the CDR3: TGTGCCATCAGTGACAGGGAGGGCAATCAGCCCCAGCATTTT. Amino acids: CAISDREGNQPQHF.

The rearrangement links TRBV4-1 to TRBJ2-1, with 12 bases aligning to TRBD2. V was clipped by 1 base and J by 6 bases; unmatched bases: 4. Germline values: CDR1 MGHRA, CDR2 YSYEKL. The CDR3 totals 16 residues. CDR3 sequence reads: CASSQASSGGANEQFF. The CDR3 DNA sequence: TGCGCCAGCAGCCAAGCGTCTAGCGGGGGGGCCAATGAGCAGTTCTTC.

The V call is TRBV5-1, the J call TRBJ2-3, with 9 bases fitting TRBD1. V dropped 3 bases and J dropped 0; count of bases not matched to a gene: 2. CDR1 is SGHRS and CDR2 is YFSETQ in the germline V gene. The CDR3 length is 15 residues. The CDR3 here is CASSSGTGSTDTQYF. Written as DNA, the CDR3 is TGCGCCAGCAGCTCCGGGACAGGGAGCACAGATACGCAGTATTTT.

The chain uses TRBV5-6 and TRBJ2-3; 10 positions match TRBD2. The germline CDR1 and CDR2 sequences are SGHDT and YYEEEE. V dropped 5 bases and J dropped 1; count of bases not matched to a gene: 4. CDR3 size: 15 residues. The CDR3 region is CASSSGLAGTDTQYF. The CDR3 DNA reads TGTGCCAGCAGTTCAGGACTAGCGGGCACAGATACGCAGTATTTT.